These 17 T cell receptor beta chains were sequenced from one sample in a study of T-cell reconstitution after alpha-beta-depleted transplantation in children. Unique molecular identifiers were incorporated when the TCRbeta library was constructed. TCRdb re-called the PCR reads with MiXCR, one entry per CDR3 protein. The sample includes about 78,000 distinct CDR3 sequences, 13% to 15% of them seen just once. The sequencing used PBMCs, mostly from graft donor cells, collected 180 days after TCRalphabeta/CD19-depleted stem cell transplant. The receptors were gathered from a male patient between 2 and 15 years old who had a stem cell transplant for acute lymphoblastic leukemia, so the T cells may come from the graft donor.

Of note for this clonotype: Mismatch with germline at one junction end may stem from a read error. J is TRBJ2-7 and V is TRBV9, with 9 bases fitting TRBD2. Germline CDR1 is SGDLS and CDR2 is YYNGEE. The CDR3 extends over 15 amino acids. This CDR3 is CASSVSGTSRYEQHF. CDR3 DNA sequence: TGTGCCAGCAGCGTCTCCGGGACTAGCCGCTACGAGCAGCACTTC.

This clonotype has only a few counts. This chain links TRBV6-2 or TRBV6-3 with TRBJ2-3; either TRBD1 or TRBD2 may supply D (5 bases each). Trimming removed 7 bases from V and 2 bases from J, with 10 bases in between. The CDR3 spans 13 residues. Germline CDR1 MNHEY, CDR2 SVGEGT. CDR3 DNA sequence: TGTGCCAGCACAGGGACGATCACAGATACGCAGTATTTT. It encodes CASTGTITDTQYF.

This clonotype was seen at least ten times. V and J are TRBV20-1 and TRBJ1-5, with unresolved D. The germline CDR1 and CDR2 sequences are DFQATT and SNEGSKA (reference sequence). Trimming cost V 3 bases and J 1 base, with 7 bases left between them. The CDR3 totals 13 residues. CDR3 sequence: CSASGSSNQPQHF. The CDR3 DNA follows: TGCAGTGCTAGCGGTAGCAGCAATCAGCCCCAGCATTTT.

This clonotype was counted a few times. This sequence joins TRBV5-1 and TRBJ2-3; maybe TRBD2 (6 bases). This CDR3 has 15 amino acids. V lost 0 bases to trimming and J lost 3 bases, with 11 bases between them. Germline CDR1 and CDR2: SGHRS and YFSETQ. As DNA, the CDR3 is TGCGCCAGCAGCTTGGTACCCCTAGCGACAGATACGCAGTATTTT. It translates to CASSLVPLATDTQYF.

This clonotype was observed a few times. V is TRBV24-1 and J is TRBJ1-5; D is undetermined. V lost 2 bases, J lost 0 bases, and 16 bases lay in between. Germline assignment: CDR1 KGHDR and CDR2 SFDVKD. The CDR3 length is 18 residues. DNA of the CDR3: TGTGCCACCAGTGATTCCCTCGACAAGGGCTATAGCAATCAGCCCCAGCATTTT. It translates to CATSDSLDKGYSNQPQHF.

This clonotype came up many times. V and J are TRBV7-6 and TRBJ2-1, with 10 bases aligning to TRBD2. Germline V gives CDR1 SGHVS, CDR2 FNYEAQ. Unmatched junction bases numbered 8, after V lost 0 bases and J lost 9 bases. The CDR3 covers 16 residues. CDR3 DNA: TGTGCCAGCAGCTTAGCGCCTAGCGGGAGCACTACTGAGCAGTTCTTC. Its protein is CASSLAPSGSTTEQFF.

A note on this clonotype: A much larger clone sits a single nucleotide away, making a read error possible. The chain links TRBV9 to TRBJ2-7; TRBD1 might be the D (5 bases). This CDR3 spans 15 amino acids. Germline CDR1 and CDR2: SGDLS and YYNGEE. Trimming shortened V by 4 bases and J by 3 bases, and 17 bases separated the two germline ends. CDR3 in amino acids: CASSPAGWSFYEQYF. CDR3 nucleotide sequence: TGTGCCAGCAGCCCCGCAGGGTGGAGCTTCTACGAGCAGTACTTC.

This clonotype has a single count. A much larger clone is a single base away; this may be a read error. CDR3: CASSFRGQVSSSYNEKFF. The CDR3 nucleotides are TGTGCCAGCAGTTTCAGGGGACAGGTTTCCAGCTCCTACAATGAGAAGTTCTTC. The chain combines TRBV12-3 or TRBV12-4 with TRBJ2-1; TRBD1 matches at 8 bases. CDR3 length: 18 amino acids.

This clonotype was counted a few times. In DNA, the CDR3 is TGCAGCGTTGAGTCGTGGACAGATACGCAGTATTTT. This codes for CSVESWTDTQYF. The gene calls are TRBV29-1 and TRBJ2-3; D uncertain. Trimming pared 3 bases from V and 3 bases from J, leaving 7 bases between. The germline V gene encodes CDR1 SQVTM and CDR2 ANQGSEA. The CDR3 sequence is 12 residues long.

This clonotype was seen a few times. The chain employs TRBV25-1 and TRBJ1-2, with TRBD1 matching over 7 bases. CDR1 is MGHDK and CDR2 is SYGVNS in the germline V gene. The CDR3 consists of 12 residues. Unmatched junction bases numbered 8, after V lost 6 bases and J lost 10 bases. CDR3 coding DNA: TGTGCCAGCAGGATGGGACAGACCTACTACACCTTC. This sequence encodes CASRMGQTYYTF.

There are a few counts of this clonotype. The chain recombines TRBV6-1 with TRBJ1-3; D remains ambiguous. The CDR3 loop spans 13 amino acids. V lost 8 bases and J 4 bases, leaving 12 bases between the germline ends. The germline V gene has CDR1 MNHNS and CDR2 SASEGT. CDR3 DNA sequence: TGTGCCAGCTCCACCCCGGGAGGAAACACCATATATTTT. Translation gives CASSTPGGNTIYF.

V and J are TRBV24-1 and TRBJ1-2; D remains unclear. Trimming pared 4 bases from V and 5 bases from J, leaving 13 bases between. Germline-derived CDR1 and CDR2 are KGHDR and SFDVKD. CDR3 size: 14 residues. Here the CDR3 DNA reads TGTGCCACCAGTGACAGCGACCGCTGGTATGGCTACACCTTC. Translation gives CATSDSDRWYGYTF.

This clonotype was seen more than once but under ten times. The rearrangement links TRBV11-3 to TRBJ2-2; maybe TRBD2 (6 bases). Germline V gene sequence: CDR1 SGHNT, CDR2 YENEEA. The CDR3 extends over 15 amino acids. Between the trimmed V and J ends, which lost 5 bases and 5 bases, there was a span of 15 bases. CDR3 loop: CASSLGVAATGELFF. CDR3 sequence (DNA): TGTGCCAGCAGCCTGGGGGTAGCGGCGACCGGGGAGCTGTTTTTT.

The V call is TRBV18, the J call TRBJ1-1; D might be TRBD1 (5 bases). The CDR3 covers 16 residues. CDR1 and CDR2 (germline): KGHSH, LQKENI. Trimming took off 2 bases at V and 7 bases at J, with 20 bases between the two ends. The CDR3 spells CASSPFPLDRGFEAFF. For the CDR3, the DNA is TGTGCCAGCTCACCATTTCCTCTGGACCGGGGGTTTGAAGCTTTCTTT.

In its sample, this clonotype was seen many times. The chain has TRBV7-2 and TRBJ2-3, with D possibly TRBD2 on 6 matching bases. V lost 1 base to trimming and J lost 0 bases, with 14 bases between them. Germline CDR1 reads SGHTA; CDR2 reads FQGNSA. CDR3 size: 17 residues. CDR3 nucleotide sequence: TGTGCCAGCAGCTTAGTGGTACGGGGGACTAGCACAGATACGCAGTATTTT. Its protein is CASSLVVRGTSTDTQYF.

The chain employs TRBV27 and TRBJ1-2, with a tentative D call TRBD1 (6 bases). The V end was cut by 6 bases, the J end by 2 bases, with 13 bases between. CDR3 length equals 14 residues. Germline values: CDR1 MNHEY, CDR2 SMNVEV (reference sequence). CDR3 nucleotides: TGTGCCAGCAGCCCGGGACACTACAACTATGGCTACACCTTC. Protein product: CASSPGHYNYGYTF.

This clonotype appeared a few times. This rearrangement joins TRBV28 to TRBJ1-2; TRBD1 might be the D (6 bases). Trimming removed 6 bases at V and 3 bases at J, with 14 bases between. This CDR3 contains 14 residues. CDR1 is MDHEN, CDR2 SYDVKM, per germline. The CDR3 loop is CASSWAGAYYGYTF. CDR3 nucleotide sequence: TGTGCCAGCAGCTGGGCAGGGGCCTACTATGGCTACACCTTC.